The 19 T cell receptor beta chains in this list originate from one sample, sequenced in a study of a mutant IDH1 vaccine in newly diagnosed glioma. The time point was: week 11, during vaccination. The vaccine gave 300 ug of a 20-mer mutant IDH1 peptide subcutaneously per dose. Method: immunoSEQ multiplex PCR; TCRdb's copy keeps in-frame clones and lacks some. The table has 20,000 to 25,000 clones, roughly two thirds seen once. Antigens for these TCRs are unknown. Material: peripheral blood mononuclear cells (PBMCs), obtained from a glioma patient whose treatment included an IDH1 peptide vaccine. All receptors derive from a man between 18 and 35 years old with glioma. Some clones in this sample may be carry-over from other donors' samples.

This sequence joins TRBV5-3 and TRBJ1-2; a possible D gene is TRBD1 (5 bases). TRBV5-3 carries the ORF label, with uncertain function. V was trimmed by 5 bases and J by 8 bases, leaving 25 bases between them. The CDR3 runs 16 residues. The CDR3 sequence is CARRILPGGGMGGYTF. As DNA, the CDR3 is TGTGCCAGAAGAATCTTACCCGGGGGGGGAATGGGCGGCTACACCTTC.

The rearrangement joins TRBV27 to TRBJ2-7; D remains unclear. The CDR3 runs 14 residues. Trimming stripped 0 bases from V and 3 bases from J, with 9 bases between. Per the germline V gene, CDR1 is MNHEY and CDR2 is SMNVEV (reference sequence). CDR3 amino acids: CASSLSTALYEQYF. DNA of the CDR3: TGTGCCAGCAGTTTATCGACTGCCCTCTACGAGCAGTACTTC.

The chain combines TRBV19 with TRBJ2-5; the D is unclear. The CDR3 length is 11 residues. In germline, CDR1 is LNHDA, CDR2 SQIVND (reference sequence). Trimming removed 5 bases at V and 5 bases at J, with 6 bases between. CDR3 coding DNA: TGTGCCAGTAGTGAGTGGGAGACCCAGTACTTC. Translation gives CASSEWETQYF. Full variable domain (missing parts from reference TRBV19 and TRBJ2-5): DGGITQSPKYLFRKEGQNVTLSCEQNLNHDAMYWYRQDPGQGLRLIYYSQIVNDFQKGDIAEGYSVSREKKESFPLTVTSAQKNPTAFYLCASSEWETQYFGPGTRLLVL.

The chain is built from TRBV10-3 and TRBJ1-1; no clear D. V gave up 3 bases and J gave up 3 bases, with 11 bases separating them. CDR1 ENHRY and CDR2 SYGVKD come from the germline V gene. The CDR3 is 14 amino acids. The CDR3 DNA is TGTGCCATCAGTGAATTGGGTAAGGACACTGAAGCTTTCTTT. Its protein is CAISELGKDTEAFF.

The genes are TRBV7-9 and TRBJ1-1; unclear D gene. Trimming stripped 2 bases from V and 3 bases from J, with 7 bases between. Germline V gives CDR1 SEHNR, CDR2 FQNEAQ (reference sequence). This CDR3 is 13 amino acids long. This chain's CDR3 is CASSLLGDTEAFF. CDR3 sequence (DNA): TGTGCCAGCAGCTTACTGGGTGACACTGAAGCTTTCTTT.

V gene TRBV5-8 combines with J gene TRBJ2-7; D remains ambiguous. Trimming pared 4 bases from V and 2 bases from J, leaving 13 bases between. The CDR3 is made up of 14 amino acids. Germline V gene lookup returns CDR1 SGHTS and CDR2 YDEGEE. CDR3: CASSVDSNTYEQYF. CDR3 bases: TGTGCCAGCAGCGTTGACTCTAATACCTACGAGCAGTACTTC.

This chain uses TRBV15 with TRBJ2-3; D not resolved. The CDR3 is 15 amino acids. V was clipped by 5 bases and J by 0 bases, with 12 bases between them. The germline V gene has CDR1 LNHNV and CDR2 YYDKDF (reference sequence). This CDR3 reads CATSGSDHSTDTQYF. CDR3 DNA: TGTGCCACCAGCGGGTCGGATCATAGCACAGATACGCAGTATTTT. Full variable domain (missing parts from reference TRBV15 and TRBJ2-3): DAMVIQNPRYQVTQFGKPVTLSCSQTLNHNVMYWYQQKSSQAPKLLFHYYDKDFNNEADTPDNFQSRRPNTSFCFLDIRSPGLGDTAMYLCATSGSDHSTDTQYFGPGTRLTVL.

The rearrangement links TRBV18 to TRBJ2-3; 13 bases match TRBD2. The CDR3 runs 15 residues. Germline CDR1 KGHSH, CDR2 LQKENI. The trim removed 6 bases at V and 2 bases at J, leaving 2 bases unmatched. The CDR3 DNA sequence: TGTGCCAGCTCGGGACTAGCGGGGTACACAGATACGCAGTATTTT. Translated, it gives CASSGLAGYTDTQYF.

The CDR3 sequence: CAIGTGTLASTDTQYF. In nucleotides, the CDR3 is TGTGCCATCGGGACGGGGACCCTAGCTTCAACAGATACGCAGTATTTT. V usage is TRBV10-3 and J usage is TRBJ2-3; either TRBD1 or TRBD2 may supply D (5 bases each). Trimming took 8 bases from V and 3 from J, leaving 21 bases between them. Germline V gene sequence: CDR1 ENHRY, CDR2 SYGVKD. CDR3 length: 16 amino acids.

This chain uses TRBV28 with TRBJ1-4; D is possibly TRBD1 (5 bases). CDR3 size: 15 residues. Germline CDR1 is MDHEN and CDR2 is SYDVKM. Trimming left V 5 bases short and J 7 bases short, with 17 bases between. CDR3 nucleotide sequence: TGTGCCAGCAGTCCCCCCGGGCCCGGGGGTGAAAAACTGTTTTTT. Translation: CASSPPGPGGEKLFF.

This clone is a singleton in its sample. This rearrangement joins TRBV6-5 to TRBJ1-3; no reliable D call. Per the germline V gene, CDR1 is MNHEY and CDR2 is SVGAGI. V was cut by 2 bases and J by 0 bases, with 8 bases left in between. This CDR3 contains 15 residues. The CDR3 nucleotides are TGTGCCAGCAGTTACCGGGGATCCTCTGGAAACACCATATATTTT. This codes for CASSYRGSSGNTIYF.

In this sample, this clone turned up a few times. The rearrangement joins TRBV7-2 to TRBJ1-5; D not certain. Germline values: CDR1 SGHTA, CDR2 FQGNSA. The CDR3 spans 13 residues. The ends were cut back, 1 base at V and 7 bases at J, with 8 bases in the middle. The CDR3 loop reads CASSLGGGQPQHF. In DNA form, the CDR3 reads TGTGCCAGCAGCTTAGGGGGTGGGCAGCCCCAGCATTTT.

The chain has TRBV5-1 and TRBJ2-7, with 9 bases lining up with TRBD1. CDR3 length equals 16 residues. V lost 3 bases, J lost 5 bases, and 12 bases stayed unmatched. Germline V gives CDR1 SGHRS, CDR2 YFSETQ. CDR3 sequence (DNA): TGCGCCAGCAGCTCTTTAACCGGGACAGGGTTCGACGAGCAGTACTTC. Protein product: CASSSLTGTGFDEQYF.

A few counts support this clone. The rearrangement joins TRBV6-1 to TRBJ1-1; D gene uncertain. Germline CDR1 MNHNS, CDR2 SASEGT. This CDR3 has 13 amino acids. V was clipped by 2 bases and J by 10 bases, with 14 bases between them. The chain's CDR3 is CASSEREHLGAFF. The CDR3 DNA is TGTGCCAGCAGTGAACGTGAACATTTAGGAGCTTTCTTT.

This clone showed up just once. V gene TRBV4-3 combines with J gene TRBJ1-1; D unresolved. V lost 5 bases to trimming and J lost 1 base, with 8 bases between them. CDR1 LGHNA and CDR2 YSLEER come from the germline V gene. CDR3 size: 13 residues. The CDR3 here is CASSLYKNTEAFF. As DNA, the CDR3 is TGCGCCAGCAGCTTATATAAGAACACTGAAGCTTTCTTT.

The chain links TRBV4-3 to TRBJ2-2; 7 bases are shared with TRBD2. Germline-derived CDR1 and CDR2 are LGHNA and YSLEER. The trim removed 1 base at V and 0 bases at J, leaving 8 bases unmatched. The CDR3 runs 18 residues. CDR3 DNA sequence: TGCGCCAGCAGCCAAGCGGGGAGGGGATTCTCGAACACCGGGGAGCTGTTTTTT. Residues: CASSQAGRGFSNTGELFF.

V usage is TRBV11-2 and J usage is TRBJ1-5, with 8 bases aligning to TRBD1. The CDR3 is made up of 14 amino acids. CDR1 is SGHAT and CDR2 is FQNNGV in the germline V gene. The V gene end was trimmed by 3 bases and the J gene end by 2 bases; junction bases not matched to a gene: 0. The CDR3 loop reads CASSLDRGNQPQHF. The CDR3 DNA reads as TGTGCCAGCAGCTTGGACAGGGGCAATCAGCCCCAGCATTTT.

The genes are TRBV5-4 and TRBJ2-2, with D perhaps matching TRBD2 (5 bases). Germline lookup yields CDR1 SGHNT and CDR2 YYREEE (reference sequence). V was clipped by 0 bases and J by 6 bases, with 15 bases between them. CDR3 length: 16 amino acids. CDR3 DNA sequence: TGTGCCAGCAGCTTGGCCAGCCGCGCGGGCTCCGGGGAGCTGTTTTTT. It is translated as CASSLASRAGSGELFF.

The gene calls are TRBV10-3 and TRBJ2-6, with D unresolved. In germline, CDR1 is ENHRY, CDR2 SYGVKD. The CDR3 extends over 16 amino acids. Trimming left V 0 bases short and J 0 bases short, with 6 bases between. The CDR3 nucleotides are TGTGCCATCAGTGAGTCGCGGATCTCTGGGGCCAACGTCCTGACTTTC. As protein: CAISESRISGANVLTF.